This T cell receptor (beta chain) came from a study of beta chain features in type 1 diabetes. The V gene's germline CDR1 is SGHAT and CDR2 FQNNGV. This CDR3 has 16 residues. The junction had 4 bases not matched to a gene; V was cut back by 3 bases and J by 0 bases. Sequencing targeted expressed TCRB transcripts, as all isolated RNA had been reverse transcribed. The repertoire was sequenced with immunoSEQ multiplex PCR; TCRdb's copy has only in-frame clones and lacks some. The table records 300,000 to 450,000 clones, over 8.5% of them present only once. Study-level findings and limits: For patients and controls alike, PCR might favor shorter templates to the same degree. There was a moderate but significant shortening of TCRB CDR3s in all four CD4+ subsets of Type 1 diabetes patients.

Central memory, naive, regulatory and stem cell-like memory CD4+ cells were sorted by CD45RO/CCR7/CD25/CD127/CD95/CD27. This clone has more than one count but fewer than ten. The target antigen is unknown. The sequence came from a man aged 25-40 years with type 1 diabetes. The sequencing sample was made of central memory CD4+ T cells from blood. The chain couples TRBV11-2 to TRBJ1-2; 10 bases map to TRBD1. In DNA, the CDR3 is TGTGCCAGCAGCTTGGCCGGGACAGGGGCTAACTATGGCTACACCTTC. Translation: CASSLAGTGANYGYTF.